This T cell receptor (beta chain) was retrieved from a study of long-term antiretroviral therapy in people with HIV. The CDR3 sequence is 16 residues long. The germline CDR1 and CDR2 sequences are MNHEY and SMNVEV (reference sequence). Trimming removed 3 bases from V and 3 bases from J; junction bases left unmatched: 11. Regarding the study as a whole: Against controls, HIV repertoires showed narrower ranges of CDR3 length.

This clone was observed once. What it binds is not known. The libraries were made with immunoSEQ v3.0 at survey level. Data came from immunoSEQ multiplex PCR; TCRdb stores just in-frame clones and leaves some out. The table includes under 25,000 clones, about 80% detected once. The chain uses TRBV27 and TRBJ2-7; 7 nucleotides match TRBD2. The sequence was obtained from a woman aged 40 to 49 with HIV. The sequencing used unsorted PBMCs, collected 0.2 years after starting antiretroviral therapy. This chain's CDR3 is CASSLAKGLGIYEQYF. CDR3 in DNA: TGTGCCAGCAGTTTGGCCAAAGGACTAGGCATCTACGAGCAGTACTTC.